This T cell receptor beta chain was sequenced in a study of beta chain features in type 1 diabetes. Study-wide findings and caveats: Over-representation of high TCR-expressing cells was a possible consequence of cDNA sequencing. Among all four CD4+ subsets, Type 1 diabetes patients had TCRB CDR3s that were moderately but significantly shorter.

V dropped 1 base and J dropped 9; count of bases not matched to a gene: 13. Germline CDR1 is LGHNA and CDR2 is YSLEER. The CDR3 spans 17 residues. Regarding this clone: What it binds is unknown.

The study reverse transcribed the entire isolated RNA, so it sequenced expressed TCRB transcripts. Measured with immunoSEQ multiplex PCR; TCRdb has only the in-frame clones, and not every one. This table holds around 360,000 clones, over 9.5% found once. The V gene is TRBV4-3, the J gene TRBJ2-1, with 9 nucleotides matching TRBD2. Source material: naive CD4+ T cells from blood. The source is a woman aged 18-35 years with type 1 diabetes. The DNA of the CDR3 is TGCGCCAGCAGCCAAGCCTGGGCCAGCGGGGGGCAGGGTGAGCAGTTCTTC. Its translation: CASSQAWASGGQGEQFF.